The 19 T cell receptor beta chains in this list originate from one sample, sequenced in a study of CD8+ T cells in alopecia areata (dated by TCRdb to the late 2010s). The sample's time point label, in plain terms: approximately 4 weeks on oral tofacitinib. The treatment or condition label, as the study defines it: oral pan-JAK inhibitor, 5-10 mg twice daily. Library preparation employed the immunoSEQ multiplex PCR assay. RNA was extracted from all samples and reverse transcribed into cDNA as template for TCR sequencing. The clones in this table, taken by TCRdb from immuneACCESS, are in-frame only. Not every clone is retained; where verified, under half of the shortfall comes from an unresolved V gene, and the cause of the rest is unknown. The sample includes approximately 200,000 clones, with 55% to 70% observed a single time. 3% to 3.5% of the sample belongs to the ten largest clones. Specimen: CD4+ T cells sorted from blood, collected at week 4, from a patient treated with tofacitinib. These TCRs come from a human donor with alopecia areata.

The chain has TRBV10-3 and TRBJ2-2; no clear D. The CDR3 has 13 residues. V lost 5 bases and J lost 9, with 13 bases in between. The germline gives CDR1 ENHRY, CDR2 SYGVKD. The CDR3 is CAISLRAQRELFF. For the CDR3, the DNA is TGTGCCATCAGTCTTAGGGCTCAACGGGAGCTGTTTTTT.

This chain uses TRBV30 with TRBJ2-1, with 9 bases fitting TRBD2. J was trimmed by 1 base and V by 0 bases; bases with no gene match: 10. Looked up from germline, CDR1 is GTSNPN and CDR2 is SVGIG (reference sequence). CDR3 length equals 18 residues. CDR3 nucleotide sequence: TGTGCCTGGAGTGTACGAGGCGGGGGGGCACTATCCTACAATGAGCAGTTCTTC. Translated: CAWSVRGGGALSYNEQFF. Variable domain in full (rest from reference TRBV30 and TRBJ2-1): SQTIHQWPATLVQPVGSPLSLECTVEGTSNPNLYWYRQAAGRGLQLLFYSVGIGQISSEVPQNLSASRPQDRQFILSSKKLLLSDSGFYLCAWSVRGGGALSYNEQFFGPGTRLTVL.

In this sample, this clone turned up a few times. This rearrangement joins TRBV9 to TRBJ1-4, with 7 bases lining up with TRBD1. Germline V gene lookup returns CDR1 SGDLS and CDR2 YYNGEE. There are 15 residues in the CDR3. V shed 3 bases and J 3 bases; nucleotides not matched to a gene: 5. CDR3 nucleotides: TGTGCCAGCAGCGCCTACAGGGGAGCTAATGAAAAACTGTTTTTT. Translating it yields CASSAYRGANEKLFF. Supplemented by reference TRBV9 and TRBJ1-4, the full variable domain reads DSGVTQTPKHLITATGQRVTLRCSPRSGDLSVYWYQQSLDQGLQFLIQYYNGEERAKGNILERFSAQQFPDLHSELNLSSLELGDSALYFCASSAYRGANEKLFFGSGTQLSVL.

The CDR3 loop is CASSMGRDNQPQHF. CDR3 DNA sequence: TGTGCCAGTAGTATGGGACGGGACAATCAGCCCCAGCATTTT. This chain uses TRBV19 with TRBJ1-5; D may be TRBD1 (5 bases). Germline CDR1 reads LNHDA; CDR2 reads SQIVND (reference sequence). The V end was cut by 3 bases, the J end by 3 bases, with 9 bases between. The CDR3 is 14 amino acids.

V gene TRBV30 combines with J gene TRBJ1-5, with D perhaps TRBD1 (5 bases). Germline CDR1 and CDR2: GTSNPN and SVGIG (reference sequence). V was pared by 1 base and J by 4 bases, with 11 bases between. The CDR3 loop spans 14 amino acids. The CDR3 sequence is CAWSAGQRNQPQHF. The CDR3 DNA sequence: TGTGCCTGGAGTGCCGGACAACGGAATCAGCCCCAGCATTTT.

The CDR3 bases are TGTGCCAGCAACCTCCTGCCGGGGGGATCCGACGTTGGTGAGCAGTTCTTC. Protein sequence: CASNLLPGGSDVGEQFF. This rearrangement joins TRBV2 to TRBJ2-1; 7 nucleotides line up with TRBD2. Germline V lookup: CDR1 SNHLY, CDR2 FYNNEI. V shed 7 bases and J 9 bases; nucleotides not matched to a gene: 21. CDR3 length: 17 residues.

CDR3 DNA: TGCGCCAGCAGTCAATCGGGGCTAGGTTCTAGGCCCTACGAGCAGTACTTC. This gives the protein CASSQSGLGSRPYEQYF. This chain links TRBV23-1 with TRBJ2-7; D might be TRBD1 (5 bases). TRBV23-1 is treated as an ORF (open reading frame) with a function not yet certain. Trimming took 0 bases from V and 2 from J, leaving 17 bases between them. CDR3 length: 17 amino acids.

This chain uses TRBV29-1 with TRBJ2-5, with D hard to call. V was clipped by 7 bases and J by 3 bases, with 24 bases between them. Germline assignment: CDR1 SQVTM and CDR2 ANQGSEA. This CDR3 has 16 residues. The CDR3 here is CSAQPRPRLSEETQYF. The DNA of the CDR3 is TGCAGCGCTCAACCTCGTCCCAGACTCAGTGAAGAGACCCAGTACTTC.

The chain couples TRBV19 to TRBJ2-3; 8 nucleotides match TRBD2. CDR1 LNHDA and CDR2 SQIVND come from the germline V gene (reference sequence). V was pared by 5 bases and J by 7 bases, with 11 bases of the junction left unmatched. This CDR3 is 15 amino acids long. The CDR3 protein is CASSPQRGKGNTQYF. The DNA for the CDR3 is TGTGCCAGTAGTCCCCAGCGGGGGAAAGGCAATACGCAGTATTTT.

This clone appeared once. V and J are TRBV30 and TRBJ1-1; 8 bases align to TRBD1. The CDR3 has 14 residues. CDR1 is GTSNPN and CDR2 is SVGIG in the germline V gene (reference sequence). With V trimmed by 4 bases and J by 0 bases, 4 bases remained unmatched. CDR3 bases: TGTGCCTGGACAGGGGGCGGAATGAACACTGAAGCTTTCTTT. Translating it yields CAWTGGGMNTEAFF.

This clone was picked up a small number of times. The genes are TRBV30 and TRBJ2-5; TRBD2 matches 9 bases. J lost 5 bases, V lost 6 bases, and 13 bases had no gene match. The CDR3 is made up of 15 amino acids. The germline CDR1 and CDR2 sequences are GTSNPN and SVGIG (reference sequence). CDR3 residues: CACRLGLALGETQYF. CDR3 nucleotide sequence: TGTGCCTGCCGGCTGGGACTAGCTTTGGGGGAGACCCAGTACTTC.

This clone was observed a handful of times. The chain couples TRBV2 to TRBJ1-2; TRBD1 is a possible D gene (5 bases). Germline V gives CDR1 SNHLY, CDR2 FYNNEI. This CDR3 region has 13 residues. Trimming shortened V by 2 bases and J by 8 bases, and 12 bases separated the two germline ends. The CDR3 protein is CASSERQGSGYTF. The CDR3 DNA reads as TGTGCCAGCAGTGAAAGGCAGGGAAGCGGCTACACCTTC.

This chain uses TRBV29-1 with TRBJ1-2; unclear D gene. CDR1 SQVTM and CDR2 ANQGSEA come from the germline V gene. This CDR3 contains 11 residues. V was shortened by 8 bases and J by 7 bases, with 14 bases between the two germline ends. The CDR3 loop is CSSTRGSGYTF. As DNA, the CDR3 is TGCAGCTCAACCCGGGGATCTGGCTACACCTTC.

This rearrangement joins TRBV5-1 to TRBJ2-2, with D perhaps TRBD1 (5 bases). The germline gives CDR1 SGHRS, CDR2 YFSETQ. This CDR3 is built from 15 residues. V lost 0 bases and J 6 bases, leaving 12 bases between the germline ends. In nucleotides, the CDR3 is TGCGCCAGCAGCTTGGAAGGGGTGCGGTCCGGGGAGCTGTTTTTT. Its protein is CASSLEGVRSGELFF.

The chain couples TRBV2 to TRBJ1-1; 7 bases match TRBD1. V shed 6 bases and J 6 bases; nucleotides not matched to a gene: 10. CDR1 and CDR2 (germline): SNHLY, FYNNEI. The CDR3 has 14 amino acids. The CDR3 region has the DNA TGTGCCAGCAGGGGGCTACAGGGGTGGTCTGAAGCTTTCTTT. This encodes CASRGLQGWSEAFF.

This clone showed up just once. The rearrangement links TRBV5-1 to TRBJ2-7; tentatively, D is TRBD2 (6 bases). The CDR3 consists of 14 residues. V was clipped by 4 bases and J by 6 bases, with 17 bases between them. Germline assignment: CDR1 SGHRS and CDR2 YFSETQ. CDR3 protein: CASSPAGGLGEQYF. The DNA for the CDR3 is TGCGCCAGCAGCCCCGCCGGGGGATTGGGCGAGCAGTACTTC. Full variable domain (missing parts from reference TRBV5-1 and TRBJ2-7): KAGVTQTPRYLIKTRGQQVTLSCSPISGHRSVSWYQQTPGQGLQFLFEYFSETQRNKGNFPGRFSGRQFSNSRSEMNVSTLELGDSALYLCASSPAGGLGEQYFGPGTRLTVT.

The chain recombines TRBV29-1 with TRBJ2-3; D is unresolved. Trimming removed 3 bases at V and 4 bases at J, with 14 bases between. This CDR3 region has 14 residues. From germline, CDR1 is SQVTM and CDR2 ANQGSEA. For the CDR3, the DNA is TGCAGCGTTGATTGGATAAAGATGGCAGATACGCAGTATTTT. Translated, it gives CSVDWIKMADTQYF.

This clone was detected a few times. J is TRBJ1-1 and V is TRBV5-1, with a possible D match to TRBD1 (6 bases). With 4 bases removed from V and 2 bases from J, the gap between germline ends came to 15 bases. Germline lookup yields CDR1 SGHRS and CDR2 YFSETQ. This CDR3 has 15 residues. Here the CDR3 DNA reads TGCGCCAGCAGCGGGAACCTCAGGGGCAACACTGAAGCTTTCTTT. Amino acids: CASSGNLRGNTEAFF.

V and J are TRBV30 and TRBJ2-5; D gene ambiguous. Deletions cut 3 bases from V and 5 bases from J, with 19 bases between. CDR3 length equals 15 residues. The germline V gene has CDR1 GTSNPN and CDR2 SVGIG (reference sequence). The chain's CDR3 is CAWSRGYPDVETQYF. The DNA for the CDR3 is TGTGCCTGGAGCCGTGGGTACCCCGACGTGGAGACCCAGTACTTC. Full variable domain (missing parts from reference TRBV30 and TRBJ2-5): SQTIHQWPATLVQPVGSPLSLECTVEGTSNPNLYWYRQAAGRGLQLLFYSVGIGQISSEVPQNLSASRPQDRQFILSSKKLLLSDSGFYLCAWSRGYPDVETQYFGPGTRLLVL.